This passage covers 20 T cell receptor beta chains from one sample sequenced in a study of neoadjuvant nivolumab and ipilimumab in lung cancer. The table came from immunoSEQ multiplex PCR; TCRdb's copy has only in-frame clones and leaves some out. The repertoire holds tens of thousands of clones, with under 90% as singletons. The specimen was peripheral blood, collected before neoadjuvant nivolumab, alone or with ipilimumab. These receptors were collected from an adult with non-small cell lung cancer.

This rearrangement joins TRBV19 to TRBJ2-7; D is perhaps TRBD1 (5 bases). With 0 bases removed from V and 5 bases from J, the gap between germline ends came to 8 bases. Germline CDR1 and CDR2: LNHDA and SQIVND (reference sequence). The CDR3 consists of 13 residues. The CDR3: CASSIDPRDEQYF. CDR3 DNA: TGTGCCAGTAGTATAGATCCCAGGGACGAGCAGTACTTC.

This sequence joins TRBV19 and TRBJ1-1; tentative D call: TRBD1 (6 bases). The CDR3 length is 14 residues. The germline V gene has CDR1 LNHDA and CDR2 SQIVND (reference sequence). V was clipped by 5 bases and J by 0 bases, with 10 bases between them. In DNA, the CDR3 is TGTGCCAGTAGTTCGGGACAACTGAACACTGAAGCTTTCTTT. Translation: CASSSGQLNTEAFF.

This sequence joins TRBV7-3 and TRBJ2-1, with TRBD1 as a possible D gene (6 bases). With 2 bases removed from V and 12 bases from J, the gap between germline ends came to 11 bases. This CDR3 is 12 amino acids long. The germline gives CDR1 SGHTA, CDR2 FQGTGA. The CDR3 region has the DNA TGTGCCAGCAGCTTAGGACCGGACAGGCAGTTCTTC. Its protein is CASSLGPDRQFF.

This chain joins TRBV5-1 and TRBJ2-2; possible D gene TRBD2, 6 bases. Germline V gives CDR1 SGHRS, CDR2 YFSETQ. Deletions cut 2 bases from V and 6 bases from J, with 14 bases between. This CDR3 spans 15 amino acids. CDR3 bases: TGCGCCAGCAGCTTCGACGCGGGGCTAGCCGGGGAGCTGTTTTTT. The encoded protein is CASSFDAGLAGELFF.

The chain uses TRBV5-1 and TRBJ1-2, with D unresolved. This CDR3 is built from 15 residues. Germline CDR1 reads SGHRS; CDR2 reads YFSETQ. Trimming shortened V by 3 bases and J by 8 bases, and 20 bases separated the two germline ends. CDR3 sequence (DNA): TGCGCCAGCAGCTCTTACCGGGAGCCCAGCACAGGCTACACCTTC. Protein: CASSSYREPSTGYTF.

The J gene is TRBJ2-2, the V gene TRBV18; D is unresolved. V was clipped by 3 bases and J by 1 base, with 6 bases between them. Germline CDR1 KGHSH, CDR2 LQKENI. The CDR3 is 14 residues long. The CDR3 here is CASSPVGNTGELFF. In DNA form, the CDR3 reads TGTGCCAGCTCACCTGTGGGGAACACCGGGGAGCTGTTTTTT.

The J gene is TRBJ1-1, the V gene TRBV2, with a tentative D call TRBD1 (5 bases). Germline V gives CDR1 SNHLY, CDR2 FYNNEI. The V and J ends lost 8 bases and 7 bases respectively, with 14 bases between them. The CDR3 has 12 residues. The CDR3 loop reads CASEPEQGEAFF. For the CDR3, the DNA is TGTGCCAGCGAACCAGAGCAGGGTGAAGCTTTCTTT.

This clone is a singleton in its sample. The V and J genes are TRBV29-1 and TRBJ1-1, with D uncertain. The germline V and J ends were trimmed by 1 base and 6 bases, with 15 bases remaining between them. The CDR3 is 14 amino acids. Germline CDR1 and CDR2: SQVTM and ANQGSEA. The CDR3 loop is CSVEVGRSTAEAFF. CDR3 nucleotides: TGCAGCGTTGAAGTCGGCAGGTCGACGGCTGAAGCTTTCTTT.

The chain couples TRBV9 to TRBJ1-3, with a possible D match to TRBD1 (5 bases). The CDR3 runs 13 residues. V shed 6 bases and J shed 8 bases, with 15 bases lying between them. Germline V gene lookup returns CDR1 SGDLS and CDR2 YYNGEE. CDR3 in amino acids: CASTTGTSDTIYF. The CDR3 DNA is TGTGCCAGCACCACGGGGACCTCGGACACCATATATTTT.

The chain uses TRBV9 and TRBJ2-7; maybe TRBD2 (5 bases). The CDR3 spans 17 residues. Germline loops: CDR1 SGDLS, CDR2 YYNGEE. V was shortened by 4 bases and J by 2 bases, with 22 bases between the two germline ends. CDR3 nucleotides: TGTGCCAGCAGCCGAGGTGACTACTTGGGAGAGCCCTACGAGCAGTACTTC. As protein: CASSRGDYLGEPYEQYF.

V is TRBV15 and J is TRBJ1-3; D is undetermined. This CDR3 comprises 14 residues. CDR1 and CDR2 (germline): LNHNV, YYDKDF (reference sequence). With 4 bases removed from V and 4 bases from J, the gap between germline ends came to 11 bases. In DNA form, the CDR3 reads TGTGCCACCAGCACCGACCTTGGAGGAAACACCATATATTTT. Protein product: CATSTDLGGNTIYF.

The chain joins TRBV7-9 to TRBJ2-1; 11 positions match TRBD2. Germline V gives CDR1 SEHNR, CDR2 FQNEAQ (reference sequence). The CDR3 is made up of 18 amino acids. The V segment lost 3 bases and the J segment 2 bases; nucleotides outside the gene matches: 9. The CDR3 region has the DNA TGTGCCAGCAGCTTCACTAGCGGGGGTGGCGCCACCTACAATGAGCAGTTCTTC. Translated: CASSFTSGGGATYNEQFF.

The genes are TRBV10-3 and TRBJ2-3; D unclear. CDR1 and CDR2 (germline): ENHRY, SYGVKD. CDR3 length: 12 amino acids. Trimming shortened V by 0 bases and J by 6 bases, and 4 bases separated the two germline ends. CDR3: CAISESRDTQYF. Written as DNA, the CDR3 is TGTGCCATCAGTGAGTCCAGGGATACGCAGTATTTT.

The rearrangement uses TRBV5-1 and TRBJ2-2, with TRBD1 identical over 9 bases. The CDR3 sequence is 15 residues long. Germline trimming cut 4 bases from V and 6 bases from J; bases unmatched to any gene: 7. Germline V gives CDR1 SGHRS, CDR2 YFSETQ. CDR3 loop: CASSRGQGRAGELFF. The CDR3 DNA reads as TGCGCCAGCAGCCGCGGACAGGGGAGGGCCGGGGAGCTGTTTTTT.

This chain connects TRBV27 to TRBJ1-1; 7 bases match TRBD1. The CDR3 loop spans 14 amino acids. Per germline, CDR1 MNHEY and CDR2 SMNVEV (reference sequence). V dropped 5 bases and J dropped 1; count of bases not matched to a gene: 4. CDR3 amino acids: CASSTHRGNTEAFF. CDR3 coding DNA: TGTGCCAGCAGTACGCACAGGGGGAACACTGAAGCTTTCTTT.

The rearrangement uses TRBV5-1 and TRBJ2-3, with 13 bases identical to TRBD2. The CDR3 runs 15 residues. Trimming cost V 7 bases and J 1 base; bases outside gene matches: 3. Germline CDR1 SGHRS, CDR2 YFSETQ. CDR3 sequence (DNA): TGCGCCAGCGGACTAGCGGGAGAAGGCACAGATACGCAGTATTTT. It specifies CASGLAGEGTDTQYF.

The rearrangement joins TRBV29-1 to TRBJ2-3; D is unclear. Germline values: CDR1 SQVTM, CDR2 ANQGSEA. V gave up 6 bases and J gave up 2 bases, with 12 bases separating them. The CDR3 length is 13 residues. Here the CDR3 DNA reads TGCAGCGTGGGCAGTGGGGACACAGATACGCAGTATTTT. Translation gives CSVGSGDTDTQYF.

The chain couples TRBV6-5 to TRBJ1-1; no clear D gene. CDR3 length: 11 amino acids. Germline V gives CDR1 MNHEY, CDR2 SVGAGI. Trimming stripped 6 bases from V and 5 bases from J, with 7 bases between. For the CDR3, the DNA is TGTGCCAGCAGCGGCGGTACTGAAGCTTTCTTT. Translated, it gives CASSGGTEAFF.

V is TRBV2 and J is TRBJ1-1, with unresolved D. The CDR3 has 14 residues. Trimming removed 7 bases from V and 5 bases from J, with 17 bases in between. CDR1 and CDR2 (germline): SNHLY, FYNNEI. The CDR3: CASTLVRLLTEAFF. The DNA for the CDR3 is TGTGCCAGCACGCTAGTCAGGTTGTTAACTGAAGCTTTCTTT.

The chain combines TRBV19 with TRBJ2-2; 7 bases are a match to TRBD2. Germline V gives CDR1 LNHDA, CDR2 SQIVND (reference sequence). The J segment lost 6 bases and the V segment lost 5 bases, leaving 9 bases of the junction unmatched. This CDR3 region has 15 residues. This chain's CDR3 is CASSYGGSIPGELFF. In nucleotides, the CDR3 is TGTGCCAGTAGTTATGGCGGGAGCATCCCCGGGGAGCTGTTTTTT.